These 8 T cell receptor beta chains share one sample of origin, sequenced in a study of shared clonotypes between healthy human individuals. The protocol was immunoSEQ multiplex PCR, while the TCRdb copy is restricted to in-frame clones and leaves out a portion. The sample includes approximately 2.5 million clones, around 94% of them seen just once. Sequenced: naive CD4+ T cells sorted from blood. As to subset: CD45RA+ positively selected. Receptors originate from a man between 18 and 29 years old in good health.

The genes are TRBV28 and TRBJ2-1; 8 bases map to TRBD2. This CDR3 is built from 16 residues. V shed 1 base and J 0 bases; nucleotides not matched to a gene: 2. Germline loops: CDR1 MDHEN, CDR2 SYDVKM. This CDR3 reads CASSLSGGSSYNEQFF. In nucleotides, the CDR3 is TGTGCCAGCAGTTTATCGGGGGGGAGCTCCTACAATGAGCAGTTCTTC.

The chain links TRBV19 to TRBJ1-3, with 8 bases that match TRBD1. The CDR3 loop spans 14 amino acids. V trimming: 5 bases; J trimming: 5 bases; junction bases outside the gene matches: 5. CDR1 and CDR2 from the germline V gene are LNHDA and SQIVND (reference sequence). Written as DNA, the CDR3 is TGTGCCAGTAGTGAACAGGGGGGCCGAAACACCATATATTTT. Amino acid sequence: CASSEQGGRNTIYF. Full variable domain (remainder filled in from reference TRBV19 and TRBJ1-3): DGGITQSPKYLFRKEGQNVTLSCEQNLNHDAMYWYRQDPGQGLRLIYYSQIVNDFQKGDIAEGYSVSREKKESFPLTVTSAQKNPTAFYLCASSEQGGRNTIYFGEGSWLTVV.

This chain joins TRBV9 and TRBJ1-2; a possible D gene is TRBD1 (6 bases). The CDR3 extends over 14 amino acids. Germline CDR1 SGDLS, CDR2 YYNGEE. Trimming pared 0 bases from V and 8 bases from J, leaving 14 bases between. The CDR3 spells CASSVVQGQGGYTF. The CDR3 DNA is TGTGCCAGCAGCGTAGTCCAGGGACAAGGGGGCTACACCTTC.

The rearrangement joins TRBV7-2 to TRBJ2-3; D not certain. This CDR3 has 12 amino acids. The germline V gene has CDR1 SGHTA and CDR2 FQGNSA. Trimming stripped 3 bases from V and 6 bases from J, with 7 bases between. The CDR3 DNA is TGTGCCAGCAGCTTTGCAGCGGATACGCAGTATTTT. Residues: CASSFAADTQYF.

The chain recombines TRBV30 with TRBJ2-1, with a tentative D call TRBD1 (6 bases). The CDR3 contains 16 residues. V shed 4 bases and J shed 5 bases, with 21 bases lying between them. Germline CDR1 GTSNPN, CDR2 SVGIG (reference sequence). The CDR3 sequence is CAWTRGEGVLHNEQFF. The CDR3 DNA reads TGTGCCTGGACGAGGGGAGAGGGGGTTCTACACAATGAGCAGTTCTTC. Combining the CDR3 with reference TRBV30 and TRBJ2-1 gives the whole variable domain SQTIHQWPATLVQPVGSPLSLECTVEGTSNPNLYWYRQAAGRGLQLLFYSVGIGQISSEVPQNLSASRPQDRQFILSSKKLLLSDSGFYLCAWTRGEGVLHNEQFFGPGTRLTVL.

Here the CDR3 DNA reads TGTGCCAGCAGCTTGGACAGTTCTCAGCCCCAGCATTTT. Translating gives CASSLDSSQPQHF. The chain joins TRBV2 to TRBJ1-5; D might be TRBD1 (6 bases). The CDR3 is 13 residues long. The germline V gene has CDR1 SNHLY and CDR2 FYNNEI. V was cut by 6 bases and J by 6 bases, with 12 bases left in between.

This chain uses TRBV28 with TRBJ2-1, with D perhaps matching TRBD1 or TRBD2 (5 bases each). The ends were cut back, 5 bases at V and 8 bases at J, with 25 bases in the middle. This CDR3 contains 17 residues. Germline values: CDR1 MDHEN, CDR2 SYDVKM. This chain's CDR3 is CASSPPSGPGVGDEQFF. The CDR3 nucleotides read TGTGCCAGCAGTCCCCCCTCGGGGCCCGGGGTAGGGGATGAGCAGTTCTTC.

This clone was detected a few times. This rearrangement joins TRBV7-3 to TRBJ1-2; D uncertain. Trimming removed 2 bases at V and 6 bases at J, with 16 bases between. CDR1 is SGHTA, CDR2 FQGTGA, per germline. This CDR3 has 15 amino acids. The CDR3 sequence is CASSLGGEGRDGYTF. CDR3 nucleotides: TGTGCCAGCAGCTTAGGTGGGGAAGGTCGTGATGGCTACACCTTC.